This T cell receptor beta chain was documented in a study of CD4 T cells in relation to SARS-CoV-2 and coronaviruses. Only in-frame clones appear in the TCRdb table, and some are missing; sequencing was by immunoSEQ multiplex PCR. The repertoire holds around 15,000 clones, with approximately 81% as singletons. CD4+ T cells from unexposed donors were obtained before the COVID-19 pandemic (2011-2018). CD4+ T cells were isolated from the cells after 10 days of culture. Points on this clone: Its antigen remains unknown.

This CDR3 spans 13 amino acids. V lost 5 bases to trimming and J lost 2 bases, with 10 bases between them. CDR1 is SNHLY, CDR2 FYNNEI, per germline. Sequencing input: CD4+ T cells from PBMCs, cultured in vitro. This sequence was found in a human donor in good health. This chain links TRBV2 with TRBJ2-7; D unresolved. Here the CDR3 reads CASSNDGTYEQYF. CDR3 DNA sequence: TGTGCCAGCAGTAACGACGGTACCTACGAGCAGTACTTC.